The next 9 T cell receptor beta chains were all read from a single sample in a study of blood T cell repertoires in COVID-19. Some clones are missing from TCRdb's copy, which holds only in-frame ones; the method was immunoSEQ multiplex PCR. The sample records about 230,000 clones, approximately 81% being singletons. The sequencing sample was made of peripheral blood. The receptors come from a man aged 35-49 years with acute or convalescent COVID-19.

V is TRBV19 and J is TRBJ2-1; TRBD2 agrees at 8 bases. Germline V CDR1 and CDR2: LNHDA, SQIVND (reference sequence). J gave up 7 bases and V 9 bases, and 11 bases lay outside the gene matches. The CDR3 spans 14 residues. The CDR3 loop reads CASRRSGGGNEQFF. DNA of the CDR3: TGTGCCAGCCGGCGGAGCGGCGGGGGGAATGAGCAGTTCTTC.

The rearrangement joins TRBV7-2 to TRBJ1-2, with a tentative D call TRBD1 (5 bases). The germline gives CDR1 SGHTA, CDR2 FQGNSA. The CDR3 spans 13 residues. V lost 2 bases, J lost 5 bases, and 9 bases lay in between. CDR3 amino acids: CASSLNRQYGYTF. Here the CDR3 DNA reads TGTGCCAGCAGCTTAAACAGGCAATATGGCTACACCTTC.

This sequence joins TRBV19 and TRBJ1-6; TRBD1 matches 8 bases. Germline loops: CDR1 LNHDA, CDR2 SQIVND (reference sequence). V dropped 5 bases and J dropped 10; count of bases not matched to a gene: 7. CDR3 length equals 14 residues. DNA for the CDR3: TGTGCCAGTAGTCAAGACAGGGGTGGATCACCCCTCCACTTT. Its protein product is CASSQDRGGSPLHF.

The chain links TRBV12-3 or TRBV12-4 to TRBJ1-5; D unresolved. Trimming pared 7 bases from V and 7 bases from J, leaving 11 bases between. The CDR3 consists of 12 residues. The CDR3 here is CASMAGRQPQHF. The DNA of the CDR3 is TGTGCCAGCATGGCAGGCAGACAGCCCCAGCATTTT.

The chain is built from TRBV19 and TRBJ2-1; 7 nucleotides align to TRBD1. The CDR3 totals 14 residues. J lost 5 bases, V lost 7 bases, and 8 bases had no gene match. Germline values: CDR1 LNHDA, CDR2 SQIVND (reference sequence). The CDR3 spells CASTLTGPNNEQFF. In DNA, the CDR3 is TGTGCCAGTACCCTGACAGGGCCAAACAATGAGCAGTTCTTC.

V and J are TRBV5-4 and TRBJ2-3; a possible D gene is TRBD2 (5 bases). The V and J ends lost 6 bases and 3 bases respectively, with 20 bases between them. The germline CDR1 and CDR2 sequences are SGHNT and YYREEE (reference sequence). The CDR3 totals 16 residues. The CDR3 reads CASTPMRAVETDTQYF. As DNA, the CDR3 is TGTGCCAGCACCCCTATGCGGGCCGTTGAGACAGATACGCAGTATTTT.

The CDR3 DNA follows: TGTGCCAGCAGCTCCGACAGGGGGCGCGGCACAGATACGCAGTATTTT. Translation: CASSSDRGRGTDTQYF. This chain links TRBV7-9 with TRBJ2-3, with 10 bases that match TRBD1. Trimming took 4 bases from V and 1 from J; bases not matched to a gene: 5. Germline V lookup: CDR1 SEHNR, CDR2 FQNEAQ (reference sequence). CDR3 length: 16 amino acids.

The V gene is TRBV7-8, the J gene TRBJ2-1, with D possibly TRBD2 on 5 matching bases. Trimming stripped 3 bases from V and 4 bases from J, with 10 bases between. This CDR3 has 14 amino acids. Per the germline V gene, CDR1 is SGHVS and CDR2 is FQNEAQ. DNA for the CDR3: TGTGCCAGCAGCTTGCCCGGGGTTTACAATGAGCAGTTCTTC. This codes for CASSLPGVYNEQFF.

The J gene is TRBJ1-5, the V gene TRBV2; 7 nucleotides agree with TRBD1. The CDR3 length is 15 residues. Per the germline V gene, CDR1 is SNHLY and CDR2 is FYNNEI. V trimming: 7 bases; J trimming: 2 bases; junction bases outside the gene matches: 8. CDR3 in DNA: TGTGCCAGCATGGAGAGGGGGCCCGGCAATCAGCCCCAGCATTTT. It yields the protein CASMERGPGNQPQHF.